Listed below are T cell receptor beta chains from one sample, sequenced in a study of blood T cell repertoires in COVID-19. The method was immunoSEQ multiplex PCR; TCRdb's version includes in-frame clones alone and lacks a portion of them. The table includes a few hundred thousand clones, 85% detected once. Sequenced sample: peripheral blood. These TCRs come from a woman in her 70s with COVID-19, enrolled during active disease. Both conserved end residues are part of each CDR3. Fields, in order: J gene, V gene, CDR3 protein.

j_call: TRBJ2-7; v_call: TRBV13; cdr3_aa: CASSLRLGQGEHEQYF
j_call: TRBJ2-2; v_call: TRBV30; cdr3_aa: CAWGGFTGELFF
j_call: TRBJ2-3; v_call: TRBV7-2; cdr3_aa: CASSPLRGWDTQYF
j_call: TRBJ2-5; v_call: TRBV3-1/TRBV3-2; cdr3_aa: CASSQDSRVVQTQYF
j_call: TRBJ1-2; v_call: TRBV6-2/TRBV6-3; cdr3_aa: CASSYQGVYGYTF
j_call: TRBJ1-6; v_call: TRBV11-3; cdr3_aa: CASSLGSGDGSPLHF
j_call: TRBJ2-5; v_call: TRBV6-5; cdr3_aa: CASRGYGQTDF
j_call: TRBJ1-5; v_call: TRBV19; cdr3_aa: CASSPHNFRGNQPQHF
j_call: TRBJ1-5; v_call: TRBV19; cdr3_aa: CASSLGRGGDQPQHF
j_call: TRBJ2-2; v_call: TRBV5-1; cdr3_aa: CASTLSPGLAGGTGELFF
j_call: TRBJ1-2; v_call: TRBV7-2; cdr3_aa: CASSTRQGPYYGYTF
j_call: TRBJ2-2; v_call: TRBV5-1; cdr3_aa: CASSRIAGGPPGELFF
j_call: TRBJ1-2; v_call: TRBV4-1; cdr3_aa: CASSQARQDYGYTF
j_call: TRBJ2-7; v_call: TRBV4-2; cdr3_aa: CASSHSGGSYEQYF
j_call: TRBJ2-2; v_call: TRBV4-1; cdr3_aa: CASSNSGQGYTGELFF
j_call: TRBJ2-2; v_call: TRBV6-5; cdr3_aa: CASSYFGRSNTGELFF
j_call: TRBJ2-3; v_call: TRBV5-1; cdr3_aa: CASSLGRGLATGTDTQYF
j_call: TRBJ2-7; v_call: TRBV7-2; cdr3_aa: CASSLGTLGEQYF
j_call: TRBJ1-4; v_call: TRBV30; cdr3_aa: CAWSEGPNEKLFF
j_call: TRBJ1-4; v_call: TRBV7-2; cdr3_aa: CASSLGQGANNEKLFF
j_call: TRBJ1-1; v_call: TRBV5-1; cdr3_aa: CASSPGWGDRGEAFF
j_call: TRBJ1-2; v_call: TRBV7-9; cdr3_aa: CASSLLTGSGHGYTF